Sequencing of this T cell receptor (beta chain) was carried out in a study of regulatory T cells in long-lasting Graves disease. Germline V gene lookup returns CDR1 LNHDA and CDR2 SQIVND (reference sequence). Trimming removed 3 bases from V and 0 bases from J, with 15 bases in between. The CDR3 is made up of 16 amino acids. This clonotype occurred a few times. Time point reported: newly diagnosed GD, antithyroid drugs for less than 3 months. Generation of the TCR library employed RNA extracted from PBMCs. Both iRepertoire HTBI primers and Arm-PCR of CDR3 regions were used to build the TCR beta libraries. A single record per CDR3 protein comes from TCRdb applying MiXCR to the multiplex PCR reads. The table lists approximately 470,000 distinct CDR3 sequences, 15% to 20% of them singletons. Separately, the same data were catalogued under a study of T cells in Graves' hyperthyroidism and ophthalmopathy. From that report: Most thyroid clonotypes expanded above 0.001 appeared in blood too.

The receptor was derived from a man between 35 and 55 years old with Graves disease. Specimen: peripheral blood mononuclear cells (PBMCs), collected at new diagnosis, from a patient treated with antithyroid drugs. The chain links TRBV19 to TRBJ2-7; no firm D call. CDR3 loop: CASSIDYGRVSYEQYF. The DNA of the CDR3 is TGTGCCAGTAGTATCGATTATGGACGGGTCTCCTACGAGCAGTACTTC. The whole variable domain, filled in from reference TRBV19 and TRBJ2-7, reads DGGITQSPKYLFRKEGQNVTLSCEQNLNHDAMYWYRQDPGQGLRLIYYSQIVNDFQKGDIAEGYSVSREKKESFPLTVTSAQKNPTAFYLCASSIDYGRVSYEQYFGPGTRLTVT.